This T cell receptor beta chain was identified during a study of shared clonotypes between healthy human individuals. The study's findings and limits: Memory subsets generally showed smaller estimated richness than naive subsets did. Several donors had around 5% of their naive CD4 clonotypes in common.

Worth noting for this clone: Its matching antigen is unknown.

From germline, CDR1 is LNHDA and CDR2 SQIVND (reference sequence). The CDR3 length is 17 residues. V was trimmed by 3 bases and J by 2 bases, leaving 19 bases between them. The sorted-subset replicate PCRs were given roughly 200 ng DNA, which is about 30,000 T cell genomes. Only in-frame clones appear in the TCRdb table, and some are missing; sequencing was by immunoSEQ multiplex PCR. Found here are about 2.1 million clones, 93% of them singletons; the top ten hold more than 1.5%. Selected positively for CCR7 and CD45RO-negative, naive CD8 cells excluded terminally differentiated effector memory CD45RA+ cells.

V is TRBV19 and J is TRBJ2-5; D perhaps matches TRBD2 (6 bases). What was sequenced was naive CD8+ T cells from PBMCs. This TCR was sampled from a man between 18 and 35 years old in good health. Some clones in this sample may be carry-over from other donors' samples. The CDR3 nucleotides read TGTGCCAGTAGTATTGGGGCGGGACCCGCCCCGCAAGAGACCCAGTACTTC. It yields the protein CASSIGAGPAPQETQYF.